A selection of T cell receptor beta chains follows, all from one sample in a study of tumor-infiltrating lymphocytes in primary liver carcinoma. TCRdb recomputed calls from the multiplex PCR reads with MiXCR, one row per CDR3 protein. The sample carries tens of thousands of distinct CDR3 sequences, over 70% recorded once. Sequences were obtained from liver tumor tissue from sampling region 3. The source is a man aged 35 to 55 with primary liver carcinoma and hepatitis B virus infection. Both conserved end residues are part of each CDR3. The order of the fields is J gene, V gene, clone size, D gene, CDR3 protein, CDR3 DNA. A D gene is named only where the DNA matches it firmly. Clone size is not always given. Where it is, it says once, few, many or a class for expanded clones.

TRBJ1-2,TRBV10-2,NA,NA,CARSMSLDYGYTF,TGCGCCAGGAGCATGTCTCTGGACTATGGCTACACCTTC
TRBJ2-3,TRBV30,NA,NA,CAWGSLPSYTQYF,TGTGCCTGGGGTTCCCTACCCTCATATACGCAGTATTTT
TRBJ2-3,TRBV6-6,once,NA,CASSLPSQPQYF,TGTGCCAGCAGTCTCCCCAGTCAGCCCCAGTATTTT
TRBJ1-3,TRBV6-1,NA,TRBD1,CASNEVGQSHSGNTIYF,TGTGCCAGCAATGAAGTGGGACAGAGCCACTCAGGAAACACCATATATTTT
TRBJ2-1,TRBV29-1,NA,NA,CGIEQTSGQFF,TGCGGCATTGAGCAGACAAGCGGGCAGTTCTTC
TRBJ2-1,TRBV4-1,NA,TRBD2,CASNQAGSEQFF,TGCGCCAGCAACCAAGCGGGAAGTGAGCAGTTCTTC
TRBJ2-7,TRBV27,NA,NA,CTWTRIYEQYF,TGTACCTGGACAAGGATCTACGAGCAGTACTTC
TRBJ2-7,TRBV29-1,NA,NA,CSAGVLGAYGQYF,TGCAGCGCTGGAGTCCTCGGCGCCTACGGGCAGTACTTC
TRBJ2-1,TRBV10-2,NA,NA,CASSESGVGYGEQFF,TGCGCCAGCAGTGAGTCCGGTGTCGGATACGGTGAGCAGTTCTTC
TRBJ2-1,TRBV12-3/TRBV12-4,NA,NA,CASSSPTPSTYNEQFF,TGCGCCAGCAGCTCCCCGACTCCGAGCACCTACAATGAGCAGTTCTTC
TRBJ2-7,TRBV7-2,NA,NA,CTNRRKRDNFYEQYF,TGTACCAACAGGCGGAAGCGGGACAACTTCTACGAGCAGTACTTC
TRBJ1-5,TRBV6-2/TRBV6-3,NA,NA,CASSQEGGQPQHF,TGTGCCAGCAGTCAAGAGGGAGGGCAGCCCCAGCATTTT
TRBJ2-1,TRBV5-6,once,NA,CTSSLAGSARQFVNEQFF,TGTACCAGCAGCTTGGCCGGGAGCGCGCGGCAATTCGTCAATGAGCAGTTCTTC
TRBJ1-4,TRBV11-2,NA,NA,CASSLGVGDKKLVF,TGTGCCAGCAGCTTAGGGGTTGGGGACAAAAAACTGGTTTTT
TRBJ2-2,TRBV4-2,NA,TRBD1,CASSNPGTGGSNTGELFF,TGTGCCAGCAGCAATCCAGGGACAGGGGGTTCGAACACCGGGGAGCTGTTTTTT
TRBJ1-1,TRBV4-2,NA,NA,CASSRDRAVTEAFF,TGTGCCAGCAGCCGAGATCGGGCAGTGACTGAAGCTTTCTTT
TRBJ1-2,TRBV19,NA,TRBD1,CASRGRGQDGYTF,TGTGCCAGTAGGGGGAGGGGGCAAGACGGCTACACCTTC
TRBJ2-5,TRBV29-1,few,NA,CNVEGLNRETQYF,TGTAACGTTGAGGGACTTAACAGAGAGACCCAGTACTTC
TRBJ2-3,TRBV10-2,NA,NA,CATSLGLLLADTRYF,TGCGCCACTTCACTTGGACTTCTGTTGGCAGATACGCGGTATTTT
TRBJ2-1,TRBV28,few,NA,CASSLPGTYNEHFF,TGTGCCAGCAGTTTACCCGGGACGTACAATGAGCACTTCTTC
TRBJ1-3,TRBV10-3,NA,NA,CAISEQSGSTVYF,TGTGCCATCAGTGAACAATCTGGAAGCACCGTATATTTT
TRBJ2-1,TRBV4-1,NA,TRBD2,CTSSQPGGKKREGLSSYNEQFF,TGCACTAGCAGCCAACCAGGGGGAAAAAAGCGGGAGGGCTTAAGCTCCTACAATGAGCAGTTCTTC
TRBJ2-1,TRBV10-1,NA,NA,CVSSDRSTYNGQFF,TGCGTCAGCAGCGACAGAAGCACCTACAATGGGCAGTTCTTC
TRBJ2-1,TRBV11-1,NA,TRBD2,CASSLRLAGEVDNEQFF,TGTGCTAGCAGCCTGAGACTGGCGGGAGAAGTTGACAATGAGCAGTTCTTC